This T cell receptor (beta chain) was identified in a study of T cells after yellow fever vaccination (dated by TCRdb to about 2019). Study-level background: Libraries from fractions with low cell numbers were prepared with the SMART-Seq v4 Ultra Low Input RNA kit. To follow T-cell clones before and after primary and booster YFV17D yellow fever vaccination, bulk TCR alpha and beta repertoires were sequenced over time. Two healthy male donors, one aged 18 to 30 and one aged 30 to 40 years, were included in the cohort. Blood was drawn at multiple timepoints before and after primary and secondary immunization, with bulk PBMC replicates and cell subsets isolated.

The treatment or condition label for this specimen denotes: live attenuated yellow fever vaccine strain. A standard Ficoll-Paque protocol was used to isolate PBMCs from peripheral blood. Dynabeads CD4 and CD8 positive selection kits were used to isolate CD4 and CD8 T-cell fractions. TriZol was used to extract RNA from bulk PBMCs, from CD4 and CD8 fractions, and from dextramer-positive and dextramer-negative fractions. The investigation overall reported the following: After the booster, most clones that had expanded after primary vaccination were detected again (over 95% of CD4 and around 88% of CD8), suggesting broad maintenance of memory. Because abundant contaminating clonotypes from the bulk population could be contained in FACS-sorted repertoires, computational filtering was required. A small share of clonotypes was detected in both CD4 and CD8 compartments, with the overlap likely arising from convergent recombination. Because the study included only a couple of donors, the extent to which the findings can be generalized is limited. The secondary T-cell response was found to be weaker but faster than the primary response, with a peak reached on day 5 rather than on day 15.

In this sample, this clonotype turned up a few times. Its target antigen remains unknown. Per-base qualities were not stored, and no clone one base away is much larger. Ends trimmed: V by 10 bases, J by 2 bases; bases unmatched to a gene: 10. The CDR3 holds 15 amino acids from the cysteine to the phenylalanine. Only the CDR3 DNA is retained, 45 bases long and in frame from the first base. The germline V gene yields MNHEY for CDR1 and SVGEGT for CDR2. Sequencing instrument: Illumina NovaSeq 6000. TCR cDNA was made using 5'RACE template switching, a step that added a universal primer site and unique molecular identifiers. Priming of cDNA synthesis was performed from both the TCR alpha and TCR beta constant segments. Libraries were amplified in two PCR steps, with sample barcodes and sequencing adapters added in the second step. Sequencing of the libraries was done on either Illumina HiSeq 2500 (2x100 bp) or NovaSeq (2x150 bp). The authors processed their data as follows. Demultiplexing of reads and collapsing into UMI consensus sequences were performed with MIGEC, and V(D)J alignment was carried out with MiXCR. Vaccine-responding clonotypes were defined with edgeR using replicate PBMC samples, requiring FDR below 0.01 and a log2 fold change above 5 up to day 15. Each bulk clonotype received a CD4 or CD8 identity based on whether the sequenced CD4 or CD8 repertoire contained that clonotype at higher abundance. The public sequencing data were trimmed at Q25 with fastp and processed into clonotypes with MiXCR by TCRdb, which kept only in-frame beta chains. One record per CDR3 amino acid sequence lists the most common genes and DNA. TCRdb's processing, not the authors' own work, is the source of the V and J calls. The sample table records some 290,000 distinct CDR3 sequences; roughly a tenth of these occur just once. The top ten constitute approximately 3.3% of the sample.

The sample consisted of CD4+ T cells sorted from PBMCs, taken 45 days after the yellow fever booster vaccination. This TCR came from a young man who received the YFV17D yellow fever vaccine. The sequence is built from TRBV6-2 or TRBV6-3 and TRBJ1-5; 8 bases in the junction line up with TRBD1. CDR3 sequence: CATLTGTGGNQPQHF. DNA sequence: TGTGCCACCCTTACGGGGACAGGAGGCAATCAGCCCCAGCATTTT.